The entry that follows covers one T cell receptor beta chain sequence. Its antigen is undetermined. Investigators isolated RNA and reverse transcribed it into cDNA to act as the sequencing template. Data came from immunoSEQ multiplex PCR; TCRdb stores just in-frame clones and leaves some out. Here the sample spans 95,000 to 110,000 clones, roughly 53% being singletons. This entry is derived from a study of CD8+ T cells in alopecia areata. The CDR3 consists of 14 residues. Trimming cost V 8 bases and J 5 bases, with 16 bases left between them. Per germline, CDR1 ENHRY and CDR2 SYGVKD. Overall study results and limits: Researchers report lesional scalp, most notably alopecia totalis/universalis, outstripped normal scalp in clonality.

This chain links TRBV10-3 with TRBJ2-1, with TRBD1 as a possible D gene (6 bases). The sequencing input was CD4+ T cells sorted from blood. This sequence was found in a human donor in good health. DNA of the CDR3: TGTGCCATCTCCCCGAGCGGACAGAACAATGAGCAGTTCTTC. Its translation: CAISPSGQNNEQFF.